This entry lists 27 T cell receptor beta chains sequenced from one sample in a study of response to subunit inactivated influenza vaccine. MiXCR, run by TCRdb on the RT-PCR reads, gives a single entry per CDR3 protein. The repertoire has 700,000 to 900,000 distinct CDR3 sequences, 21% of them found once; the top ten carry approximately 10%. This specimen was PBMCs from blood, taken 5 days after vaccination. The receptors were gathered from a man aged 50-59 years who received an inactivated influenza vaccine.

The chain employs TRBV12-3 or TRBV12-4 and TRBJ2-7; D possibly corresponds to TRBD1 (6 bases). Trimming left V 6 bases short and J 5 bases short, with 17 bases between. The CDR3 spans 14 residues. CDR3 region: CASSPTGRPNEQYF. CDR3 bases: TGTGCCAGCAGCCCCACAGGGAGACCTAACGAGCAGTACTTC.

V usage is TRBV20-1 and J usage is TRBJ2-1; D not certain. V shed 5 bases and J shed 3 bases, with 14 bases lying between them. This CDR3 is 14 amino acids long. Germline CDR1 and CDR2: DFQATT and SNEGSKA (reference sequence). The chain's CDR3 is CSAPQIGVYNEQFF. DNA of the CDR3: TGCAGTGCTCCCCAAATTGGCGTCTACAATGAGCAGTTCTTC.

The chain recombines TRBV5-1 with TRBJ2-7; TRBD1 or TRBD2 may be the D gene (5 bases each). CDR1 and CDR2 from the germline V gene are SGHRS and YFSETQ. CDR3 size: 15 residues. Deletions cut 2 bases from V and 5 bases from J, with 17 bases between. CDR3 nucleotide sequence: TGCGCCAGCAGCTTTTCTGGTACTGGGACCCACGAGCAGTACTTC. Protein product: CASSFSGTGTHEQYF.

The table lists this clonotype with a few counts. The J gene is TRBJ1-5, the V gene TRBV12-3 or TRBV12-4; no clear D gene. This CDR3 comprises 14 residues. V was clipped by 1 base and J by 6 bases, with 10 bases between them. CDR3 nucleotides: TGTGCCAGCAGTTTAGACGGATTTCGTCAGCCCCAGCATTTT. Translation gives CASSLDGFRQPQHF.

This clonotype came up many times. The chain recombines TRBV4-3 with TRBJ2-1; D gene ambiguous. The CDR3 has 15 residues. Per germline, CDR1 LGHNA and CDR2 YSLEER. V dropped 1 base and J dropped 4 bases, with 11 bases sitting between them. The CDR3 loop is CASSQAVGEYNEQFF. The CDR3 nucleotides are TGCGCCAGCAGCCAAGCTGTGGGCGAGTACAATGAGCAGTTCTTC.

This clonotype was recorded a few times. The rearrangement uses TRBV12-3 or TRBV12-4 and TRBJ1-1; 7 nucleotides agree with TRBD1. The CDR3 has 16 residues. With V trimmed by 2 bases and J by 0 bases, 6 bases remained unmatched. The CDR3 region has the DNA TGTGCCAGCAGTTTAAAGGGGGCTGGGATGAACACTGAAGCTTTCTTT. Translation gives CASSLKGAGMNTEAFF.

This clonotype was seen many times. The genes are TRBV29-1 and TRBJ2-7, with 12 bases fitting TRBD2. The ends lost 2 bases at V and 3 bases at J; junction bases unmatched: 5. Germline-derived CDR1 and CDR2 are SQVTM and ANQGSEA. The CDR3 has 15 amino acids. The DNA of the CDR3 is TGCAGCGTTGAATATGCTAGCGGGAGGGACTACGAGCAGTACTTC. Protein: CSVEYASGRDYEQYF.

Only a few counts were recorded for this clonotype. This chain joins TRBV6-1 and TRBJ1-2; 9 positions match TRBD1. CDR1 MNHNS and CDR2 SASEGT come from the germline V gene. Trimming removed 6 bases from V and 6 bases from J; junction bases left unmatched: 11. This CDR3 spans 15 amino acids. The chain's CDR3 is CASRSTRGQGNGYTF. The CDR3 DNA reads as TGTGCCAGCAGATCCACCCGGGGACAGGGCAATGGCTACACCTTC.

This clonotype was counted only a few times. This sequence joins TRBV2 and TRBJ2-1; 14 bases line up with TRBD2. The germline CDR1 and CDR2 sequences are SNHLY and FYNNEI. After removal of 11 bases from V and 6 bases from J, the junction contained 18 bases not matched to a gene. The CDR3 sequence is 18 residues long. The CDR3 region has the DNA TGTGCCTTCAGTTTTAAGTGTAGGACTAGCGGGAGGTGCAATGAGCAGTTCTTC. Translating gives CAFSFKCRTSGRCNEQFF. Drawing the rest from reference TRBV2 and TRBJ2-1, the complete variable domain is EPEVTQTPSHQVTQMGQEVILRCVPISNHLYFYWYRQILGQKVEFLVSFYNNEISEKSEIFDDQFSVERPDGSNFTLKIRSTKLEDSAMYFCAFSFKCRTSGRCNEQFFGPGTRLTVL.

This clonotype turned up a few times. The chain links TRBV12-3 or TRBV12-4 to TRBJ2-2; the D is unclear. The CDR3 has 13 residues. V was cut by 3 bases and J by 7 bases, with 9 bases left in between. In DNA, the CDR3 is TGTGCCAGCAGTTTCTCCGATAGCGGGGAGCTGTTTTTT. Translation gives CASSFSDSGELFF.

This clonotype was detected a few times. This chain joins TRBV3-1 and TRBJ2-1, with D possibly being TRBD1 (6 bases). V lost 4 bases, J lost 10 bases, and 20 bases lay in between. This CDR3 region has 15 residues. Germline-derived CDR1 and CDR2 are LGHDT and YNNKEL (reference sequence). In nucleotides, the CDR3 is TGTGCCAGCAGCCCATCCACAGGGTCCCTCAGGGAGCAGTTCTTC. This sequence encodes CASSPSTGSLREQFF.

The V gene is TRBV6-5, the J gene TRBJ1-2; D ambiguous. V was trimmed by 6 bases and J by 5 bases, leaving 10 bases between them. From germline, CDR1 is MNHEY and CDR2 SVGAGI. CDR3 length equals 12 residues. CDR3 region: CASRAPPYGYTF. CDR3 nucleotides: TGTGCCAGCAGAGCCCCCCCTTATGGCTACACCTTC.

This clonotype was observed at least ten times. The J gene is TRBJ2-1, the V gene TRBV29-1, with 10 bases identical to TRBD2. The germline V gene has CDR1 SQVTM and CDR2 ANQGSEA. This CDR3 has 16 amino acids. J lost 0 bases, V lost 7 bases, and 9 bases had no gene match. The CDR3 sequence is CSGHTSGISSYNEQFF. In DNA, the CDR3 is TGCAGCGGGCACACTAGCGGGATTAGCTCCTACAATGAGCAGTTCTTC.

The chain carries TRBV6-5 and TRBJ2-5; D remains unclear. The CDR3 covers 13 residues. CDR1 and CDR2 from the germline V gene are MNHEY and SVGAGI. With 2 bases removed from V and 5 bases from J, the gap between germline ends came to 9 bases. The CDR3 here is CASSYNILETQYF. In DNA, the CDR3 is TGTGCCAGCAGTTACAACATTCTGGAGACCCAGTACTTC.

This clonotype was detected a few times. V usage is TRBV30 and J usage is TRBJ2-5; unclear D gene. Germline V CDR1 and CDR2: GTSNPN, SVGIG (reference sequence). V was clipped by 3 bases and J by 5 bases, with 10 bases between them. The CDR3 is made up of 12 amino acids. The CDR3 here is CAWSFEGETQYF. The CDR3 DNA is TGTGCCTGGAGCTTCGAAGGGGAGACCCAGTACTTC.

The chain uses TRBV12-3 or TRBV12-4 and TRBJ2-5; 12 nucleotides agree with TRBD1. J lost 4 bases, V lost 5 bases, and 5 bases had no gene match. This CDR3 comprises 15 residues. The chain's CDR3 is CASSTGTGGVETQYF. The CDR3 DNA is TGTGCCAGCAGTACCGGGACAGGGGGCGTAGAGACCCAGTACTTC.

This clonotype turned up a few times. The chain combines TRBV28 with TRBJ2-7; 8 bases match TRBD1. V dropped 3 bases and J dropped 5; count of bases not matched to a gene: 9. CDR1 is MDHEN and CDR2 is SYDVKM in the germline V gene. There are 15 residues in the CDR3. CDR3 protein: CASSFLGTGADEQYF. The CDR3 DNA reads as TGTGCCAGCAGTTTTCTCGGGACAGGAGCAGACGAGCAGTACTTC. Full variable domain (rest looked up from reference TRBV28 and TRBJ2-7): DVKVTQSSRYLVKRTGEKVFLECVQDMDHENMFWYRQDPGLGLRLIYFSYDVKMKEKGDIPEGYSVSREKKERFSLILESASTNQTSMYLCASSFLGTGADEQYFGPGTRLTVT.

The chain links TRBV20-1 to TRBJ2-7; 7 bases align to TRBD1. The J segment lost 0 bases and the V segment lost 2 bases, leaving 13 bases of the junction unmatched. CDR1 is DFQATT and CDR2 is SNEGSKA in the germline V gene (reference sequence). This CDR3 comprises 17 residues. CDR3: CSARPSLGQSHSYEQYF. CDR3 in DNA: TGCAGTGCTAGACCGTCTTTGGGACAGAGTCACTCCTACGAGCAGTACTTC.

This clonotype has only a few counts. This chain joins TRBV20-1 and TRBJ1-5; no reliable D call. The CDR3 sequence is 14 residues long. Germline V gene sequence: CDR1 DFQATT, CDR2 SNEGSKA (reference sequence). The V end lost 3 bases, the J end lost 8 bases, and 17 bases lay between the germline ends. CDR3 amino acids: CSASHLSTPEPQHF. In DNA, the CDR3 is TGCAGTGCTAGCCACCTCTCTACCCCGGAGCCCCAGCATTTT.

This clonotype was counted a few times. The V gene is TRBV20-1, the J gene TRBJ1-2; TRBD1 might be the D (6 bases). Per the germline V gene, CDR1 is DFQATT and CDR2 is SNEGSKA (reference sequence). The CDR3 consists of 13 residues. Trimming removed 6 bases from V and 4 bases from J, with 15 bases in between. The CDR3 region has the DNA TGCAGTGCCGCACCGACAGGCATCTATGGCTACACCTTC. This translates into CSAAPTGIYGYTF.

The gene calls are TRBV25-1 and TRBJ1-1, with a possible D match to TRBD1 (6 bases). Looked up from germline, CDR1 is MGHDK and CDR2 is SYGVNS. The CDR3 has 14 amino acids. The V and J ends lost 8 bases and 4 bases respectively, with 17 bases between them. CDR3 DNA sequence: TGTGCCAGCGTCCCTCGGCAGGGGAGCACTGAAGCTTTCTTT. This sequence encodes CASVPRQGSTEAFF.

The chain employs TRBV4-3 and TRBJ2-2; D is unresolved. CDR3 length equals 14 residues. Germline-derived CDR1 and CDR2 are LGHNA and YSLEER. The ends were cut back, 3 bases at V and 5 bases at J, with 10 bases in the middle. CDR3 protein: CASSHERGTGELFF. The DNA for the CDR3 is TGCGCCAGCAGCCATGAAAGAGGAACCGGGGAGCTGTTTTTT.

Only a few counts were recorded for this clonotype. The gene calls are TRBV27 and TRBJ2-5, with 10 bases that match TRBD2. The junction had 7 bases not matched to a gene; V was cut back by 5 bases and J by 4 bases. Per germline, CDR1 MNHEY and CDR2 SMNVEV (reference sequence). This CDR3 comprises 15 residues. CDR3 bases: TGTGCCAGCAGTAGGAGCGGGGGGGCCGTAGAGACCCAGTACTTC. Translated, it gives CASSRSGGAVETQYF.

This chain links TRBV29-1 with TRBJ2-7; possibly TRBD2 for D (5 bases). V was trimmed by 6 bases and J by 2 bases, leaving 20 bases between them. Germline lookup yields CDR1 SQVTM and CDR2 ANQGSEA. The CDR3 totals 15 residues. CDR3 in amino acids: CSVHSVRTPTYEQYF. The DNA of the CDR3 is TGCAGCGTCCACTCCGTCCGGACTCCTACCTACGAGCAGTACTTC.

The V call is TRBV30, the J call TRBJ2-4; weak D call: TRBD2 (5 bases). V lost 2 bases to trimming and J lost 7 bases, with 9 bases between them. The CDR3 extends over 12 amino acids. The germline V gene encodes CDR1 GTSNPN and CDR2 SVGIG (reference sequence). The CDR3 is CAWSQRSNIQYF. The CDR3 nucleotides read TGTGCCTGGAGTCAGCGGTCCAACATTCAGTACTTC.

This clonotype was counted many times. The chain has TRBV30 and TRBJ2-3; D is ambiguous. V was pared by 2 bases and J by 6 bases, with 9 bases between. The CDR3 sequence is 12 residues long. The germline gives CDR1 GTSNPN, CDR2 SVGIG (reference sequence). The CDR3 protein is CAWSLSWDTQYF. The CDR3 DNA sequence: TGTGCCTGGAGTCTCTCTTGGGATACGCAGTATTTT.

The rearrangement uses TRBV27 and TRBJ1-6; D is undetermined. Trimming stripped 3 bases from V and 10 bases from J, with 13 bases between. The germline V gene encodes CDR1 MNHEY and CDR2 SMNVEV (reference sequence). The CDR3 is 14 residues long. This CDR3 reads CASSFIGSGSPLHF. CDR3 in DNA: TGTGCCAGCAGTTTCATTGGATCGGGGTCACCCCTCCACTTT.